Listed here are 20 T cell receptor beta chains from one sample, sequenced in a study of response to subunit inactivated influenza vaccine. Via MiXCR, TCRdb re-called the RT-PCR reads, giving one row per CDR3 protein. Of hundreds of thousands of distinct CDR3 sequences in the sample, about 18% were seen once. Sequencing used PBMCs from blood, obtained less than 6 days after vaccination. These receptor sequences come from a man aged 45-65 years who received an inactivated influenza vaccine.

V and J are TRBV20-1 and TRBJ2-7; D is possibly TRBD2 (6 bases). Trimming took off 1 base at V and 2 bases at J, with 12 bases between the two ends. The CDR3 spans 14 residues. Germline assignment: CDR1 DFQATT and CDR2 SNEGSKA (reference sequence). This chain's CDR3 is CSARATRWPYEQYF. The CDR3 coding sequence is TGCAGTGCTAGAGCGACTAGATGGCCCTACGAGCAGTACTTC.

This clonotype was seen a few times. The chain carries TRBV7-2 and TRBJ2-2; D remains unclear. The V end lost 3 bases, the J end lost 0 bases, and 8 bases lay between the germline ends. This CDR3 region has 15 residues. Germline loops: CDR1 SGHTA, CDR2 FQGNSA. CDR3: CASSLPGSNTGELFF. For the CDR3, the DNA is TGTGCCAGCAGCTTGCCCGGATCGAACACCGGGGAGCTGTTTTTT.

The chain carries TRBV12-3 or TRBV12-4 and TRBJ2-7, with D possibly TRBD1 on 5 matching bases. The V and J ends lost 3 bases and 5 bases respectively, with 8 bases between them. The CDR3 totals 12 residues. The CDR3 reads CASSFVGDEQYF. CDR3 bases: TGTGCCAGCAGTTTCGTAGGGGACGAGCAGTACTTC.

The gene calls are TRBV20-1 and TRBJ2-5, with 7 bases matching TRBD2. The junction had 7 bases not matched to a gene; V was cut back by 3 bases and J by 3 bases. The CDR3 spans 14 residues. The germline V gene encodes CDR1 DFQATT and CDR2 SNEGSKA (reference sequence). The CDR3 spells CSASAGRDEETQYF. In DNA form, the CDR3 reads TGCAGTGCTAGTGCAGGGAGGGATGAAGAGACCCAGTACTTC.

This sequence joins TRBV3-1 and TRBJ2-3; 8 nucleotides match TRBD1. Trimming removed 4 bases from V and 3 bases from J; junction bases left unmatched: 3. Germline loops: CDR1 LGHDT, CDR2 YNNKEL (reference sequence). The CDR3 has 14 amino acids. The CDR3 bases are TGTGCCAGCAGCCGGGACAGGCGAACAGATACGCAGTATTTT. Protein: CASSRDRRTDTQYF.

The chain carries TRBV10-3 and TRBJ2-5; 10 nucleotides align to TRBD2. The junction had 6 bases not matched to a gene; V was cut back by 1 base and J by 4 bases. CDR3 size: 16 residues. CDR1 and CDR2 (germline): ENHRY, SYGVKD. Written as DNA, the CDR3 is TGTGCCATCAGTGAGTTTCTAGCGGGAGTCGGAGAGACCCAGTACTTC. This translates into CAISEFLAGVGETQYF.

Only a few counts were recorded for this clonotype. The chain uses TRBV4-3 and TRBJ2-7; maybe TRBD2 (6 bases). Trimming took off 0 bases at V and 2 bases at J, with 11 bases between the two ends. The CDR3 is 15 residues long. In germline, CDR1 is LGHNA, CDR2 YSLEER. The CDR3 sequence: CASSQEGAGTYEQYF. The DNA of the CDR3 is TGCGCCAGCAGCCAAGAAGGCGCGGGGACCTACGAGCAGTACTTC.

The chain links TRBV20-1 to TRBJ2-7; 7 bases line up with TRBD1. V gave up 3 bases and J gave up 2 bases; unmatched junction bases: 13. Looked up from germline, CDR1 is DFQATT and CDR2 is SNEGSKA (reference sequence). This CDR3 contains 16 residues. CDR3 region: CSASQSIGGQPYEQYF. The CDR3 region has the DNA TGCAGTGCTAGTCAGAGTATAGGGGGACAGCCCTACGAGCAGTACTTC.

In this sample, this clonotype turned up a few times. This rearrangement joins TRBV7-9 to TRBJ2-4, with D tentatively TRBD1 or TRBD2 (7 bases each). CDR3 length equals 17 residues. Germline V lookup: CDR1 SEHNR, CDR2 FQNEAQ (reference sequence). With 4 bases removed from V and 5 bases from J, the gap between germline ends came to 21 bases. CDR3 protein: CASSYTGRRGRENIQYF. The DNA for the CDR3 is TGTGCCAGCAGCTATACCGGCCGCAGGGGGAGGGAAAACATTCAGTACTTC.

This clonotype was seen a handful of times. At one of its ends the junction is not consistent with the germline gene, which may arise from a read error. This chain links TRBV7-2 with TRBJ2-1; TRBD2 matches at 7 bases. This CDR3 comprises 15 residues. CDR1 and CDR2 from the germline V gene are SGHTA and FQGNSA. The CDR3 loop reads CASSLSTGGYSEQFF. CDR3 DNA sequence: TGTGCCAGCAGCTTATCGACGGGAGGCTACAGTGAGCAGTTCTTC.

J is TRBJ2-5 and V is TRBV10-3; D call uncertain. The CDR3 is 13 residues long. Trimming removed 3 bases from V and 4 bases from J, with 9 bases in between. Germline-derived CDR1 and CDR2 are ENHRY and SYGVKD. CDR3 sequence reads: CAISDLPTETQYF. DNA for the CDR3: TGTGCCATCAGTGATCTCCCAACAGAGACCCAGTACTTC.

The gene calls are TRBV12-3 or TRBV12-4 and TRBJ2-1; the D call may be TRBD1 or TRBD2 (5 bases each). V lost 7 bases, J lost 3 bases, and 19 bases lay in between. There are 16 residues in the CDR3. In DNA, the CDR3 is TGTGCCAGCAACCATCCTGAGGGGCAATTCTACAATGAGCAGTTCTTC. This sequence encodes CASNHPEGQFYNEQFF.

Points on this clonotype: One end of the junction fails to match germline, which may point to a read error. The chain has TRBV5-6 and TRBJ2-1; 8 bases match TRBD2. The V gene's germline CDR1 is SGHDT and CDR2 YYEEEE. This CDR3 comprises 15 residues. The CDR3 spells CASSLSGVAGSVIIF. In DNA form, the CDR3 reads TGTGCCAGCAGCTTGAGTGGGGTAGCGGGAAGTGTAATAATCTTC. Full variable domain (missing parts from reference TRBV5-6 and TRBJ2-1): DAGVTQSPTHLIKTRGQQVTLRCSPKSGHDTVSWYQQALGQGPQFIFQYYEEEERQRGNFPDRFSGHQFPNYSSELNVNALLLGDSALYLCASSLSGVAGSVIIFGPGTRLTVL.

J is TRBJ2-2 and V is TRBV7-3, with a weak D call TRBD2 (5 bases). With 4 bases removed from V and 6 bases from J, the gap between germline ends came to 21 bases. The CDR3 is 17 residues long. Germline assignment: CDR1 SGHTA and CDR2 FQGTGA. The CDR3 spells CASSYRSLLAGSGELFF. DNA of the CDR3: TGTGCCAGCAGCTACCGAAGCCTTCTAGCAGGCTCCGGGGAGCTGTTTTTT.

A few counts support this clonotype. The V and J genes are TRBV5-1 and TRBJ2-7, with D possibly called TRBD1 or TRBD2 (5 bases each). Trimming cost V 3 bases and J 1 base, with 14 bases left between them. The length of the CDR3 is 15 residues. Germline V lookup: CDR1 SGHRS, CDR2 YFSETQ. CDR3 nucleotide sequence: TGCGCCAGCAGCTCGAGCCCGGGACGATCCTACGAGCAGTACTTC. Translation gives CASSSSPGRSYEQYF.

A few counts support this clonotype. V is TRBV20-1 and J is TRBJ2-3; tentative D call: TRBD1 (6 bases). Trimming left V 2 bases short and J 4 bases short, with 19 bases between. The germline gives CDR1 DFQATT, CDR2 SNEGSKA (reference sequence). The CDR3 is 16 amino acids. DNA of the CDR3: TGCAGTGCTAGATACCAGGGGCTATCAGGCCCAGATACGCAGTATTTT. It is translated as CSARYQGLSGPDTQYF.

The chain uses TRBV7-2 and TRBJ2-6; D may be TRBD1 (5 bases). The germline V gene encodes CDR1 SGHTA and CDR2 FQGNSA. V lost 3 bases and J lost 0, with 9 bases in between. The CDR3 runs to 16 residues. The DNA of the CDR3 is TGTGCCAGCAGCTTCACAGGTTCCTCTGGGGCCAACGTCCTGACTTTC. It yields the protein CASSFTGSSGANVLTF.

This sequence joins TRBV7-2 and TRBJ2-1; no clear D gene. V gave up 5 bases and J gave up 8 bases, with 16 bases separating them. Germline CDR1 reads SGHTA; CDR2 reads FQGNSA. This CDR3 has 14 residues. In DNA, the CDR3 is TGTGCCAGCAGCAAAGATCTCCAGTTCGATGAGCAGTTCTTC. This codes for CASSKDLQFDEQFF.

The rearrangement links TRBV7-2 to TRBJ2-3; TRBD2 agrees at 7 bases. The CDR3 spans 16 residues. Germline CDR1 and CDR2: SGHTA and FQGNSA. Trimming at V came to 2 bases and at J to 5 bases, leaving 10 bases not matched to a gene. CDR3 protein: CASSLSFAGVGDTQYF. The CDR3 bases are TGTGCCAGCAGCTTAAGCTTTGCGGGAGTGGGAGATACGCAGTATTTT.

This clonotype was detected a few times. CDR3 region: CASSLSREAYNEQFF. DNA for the CDR3: TGCGCCAGCAGCCTGTCTCGGGAGGCCTACAATGAGCAGTTCTTC. The chain links TRBV4-3 to TRBJ2-1; 7 bases are shared with TRBD2. CDR1 LGHNA and CDR2 YSLEER come from the germline V gene. The CDR3 is 15 amino acids. The V gene end was trimmed by 4 bases and the J gene end by 2 bases; junction bases not matched to a gene: 5.